The 9 T cell receptor beta chains reported below all come from one sample, sequenced in a study of long-term antiretroviral therapy in people with HIV. The authors ran the immunoSEQ assay, v3.0, at survey level. The assay was immunoSEQ multiplex PCR, and TCRdb's table has in-frame clones only and misses some. Here the sample spans more than 9,500 clones, 70% to 80% being singletons. The starting material was unsorted PBMCs, obtained approximately 3.2 years before starting antiretroviral therapy. The source of these receptors is a man aged 35 to 55 with HIV.

This clone was picked up one time. The chain has TRBV7-8 and TRBJ2-1; D is possibly TRBD2 (7 bases). The CDR3 consists of 13 residues. Looked up from germline, CDR1 is SGHVS and CDR2 is FQNEAQ. Trimming cost V 5 bases and J 11 bases, with 16 bases left between them. The CDR3 DNA reads TGTGCCAGCAGCGCAAACAGGGAGGGTAAGCAGTTCTTC. Protein: CASSANREGKQFF.

The genes are TRBV5-1 and TRBJ2-5; unclear D gene. The CDR3 spans 13 residues. V lost 7 bases and J lost 5, with 15 bases in between. In germline, CDR1 is SGHRS, CDR2 YFSETQ. The CDR3 spells CASAPGLQETQYF. The CDR3 DNA is TGCGCCAGCGCCCCCGGTCTACAGGAGACCCAGTACTTC.

The CDR3 nucleotides read TGCGCCAGCAGCCTCCCACTAGCGGGAGAAGAGACCCAGTACTTC. It translates to CASSLPLAGEETQYF. The chain has TRBV4-1 and TRBJ2-5, with 11 bases identical to TRBD2. The ends lost 4 bases at V and 3 bases at J; junction bases unmatched: 4. The CDR3 totals 15 residues. Germline CDR1 and CDR2: MGHRA and YSYEKL.

The chain uses TRBV6-1 and TRBJ1-5; TRBD1 agrees at 8 bases. The CDR3 spans 13 residues. Germline CDR1 reads MNHNS; CDR2 reads SASEGT. The V segment lost 7 bases and the J segment 6 bases; nucleotides outside the gene matches: 5. CDR3 coding DNA: TGTGCCAGCATGGACAGGGAGAGTCAGCCCCAGCATTTT. Its protein is CASMDRESQPQHF.

The chain is built from TRBV28 and TRBJ1-1, with 7 positions matching TRBD1. Germline V gene sequence: CDR1 MDHEN, CDR2 SYDVKM. The V and J ends lost 6 bases and 1 base, in that order; junction bases with no gene match: 5. The CDR3 length is 14 residues. The CDR3 is CASRPGTANTEAFF. The CDR3 DNA is TGTGCCAGCAGGCCCGGGACAGCGAACACTGAAGCTTTCTTT.

The rearrangement links TRBV28 to TRBJ2-7; D is undetermined. Looked up from germline, CDR1 is MDHEN and CDR2 is SYDVKM. V lost 4 bases and J lost 0, with 4 bases in between. The CDR3 length is 12 residues. CDR3 region: CASSSDSYEQYF. The CDR3 DNA follows: TGTGCCAGCAGTTCGGACTCCTACGAGCAGTACTTC. Complete variable domain (other parts from reference TRBV28 and TRBJ2-7): DVKVTQSSRYLVKRTGEKVFLECVQDMDHENMFWYRQDPGLGLRLIYFSYDVKMKEKGDIPEGYSVSREKKERFSLILESASTNQTSMYLCASSSDSYEQYFGPGTRLTVT.

This chain joins TRBV5-1 and TRBJ2-3, with 8 bases lining up with TRBD2. The length of the CDR3 is 15 residues. Germline CDR1 reads SGHRS; CDR2 reads YFSETQ. J gave up 4 bases and V 0 bases, and 4 bases lay outside the gene matches. CDR3 protein: CASSLAGTSADTQYF. The CDR3, as DNA: TGCGCCAGCAGCTTGGCCGGGACTAGTGCAGATACGCAGTATTTT.

The chain carries TRBV7-9 and TRBJ2-5; 8 bases are shared with TRBD2. The V gene end was trimmed by 0 bases and the J gene end by 0 bases; junction bases not matched to a gene: 9. Looked up from germline, CDR1 is SEHNR and CDR2 is FQNEAQ (reference sequence). The CDR3 contains 18 residues. The CDR3 protein is CASSLAGREGVYQETQYF. CDR3 DNA: TGTGCCAGCAGCTTAGCTGGTCGGGAGGGGGTGTACCAAGAGACCCAGTACTTC.

This clone was picked up a small number of times. The V gene is TRBV27, the J gene TRBJ1-2, with TRBD1 identical over 7 bases. Germline V lookup: CDR1 MNHEY, CDR2 SMNVEV (reference sequence). The CDR3 length is 18 residues. V shed 0 bases and J 5 bases; nucleotides not matched to a gene: 15. In DNA form, the CDR3 reads TGTGCCAGCAGTTTATCACTCCGAGAGACAGGGTCGGTTTATGGCTACACCTTC. It is translated as CASSLSLRETGSVYGYTF.